The sequence of this T cell receptor (beta chain) was determined in a study of cytomegalovirus exposure and HLA in healthy donors. Per germline, CDR1 MRHNA and CDR2 SNTAGT. The CDR3 is made up of 15 amino acids. V lost 3 bases, J lost 3 bases, and 2 bases stayed unmatched. Study-wide findings and caveats: Most TCR sequences proved rare, with some public TCRs found in many donors. Investigators reported more than 150 TCR beta chains as tied to cytomegalovirus.

This clone was seen many times. Its antigen is unknown. Generated by immunoSEQ multiplex PCR, the TCRdb table keeps only in-frame clones and is missing some. The sample carries 55,000 to 75,000 clones, around 93% recorded once. Material for sequencing was PBMCs. The rearrangement links TRBV6-4 to TRBJ2-3; 11 nucleotides match TRBD2. The receptor was derived from a young man in good health and CMV-seronegative. In nucleotides, the CDR3 is TGTGCCAGCAGTGAAATAGCGGGAGGGACAGATACGCAGTATTTT. Protein product: CASSEIAGGTDTQYF.